The 20 T cell receptor beta chains reported below all come from one sample, sequenced in a study of T cells in Graves' hyperthyroidism and ophthalmopathy. RNA transcripts yielded amplified TCR beta CDR3 regions. First-round RT-PCR of the TCR CDR3 relied on the HTBI primer set. TCRdb ran MiXCR on the multiplex PCR reads and lists one entry per CDR3 protein. The top ten clones hold 34% of a sample with over 250,000 distinct CDR3 sequences, about an eighth of them seen once. Sequencing used blood. All receptors derive from a woman in her thirties or forties with Graves' ophthalmopathy.

There are a few counts of this clonotype. The V call is TRBV7-9, the J call TRBJ2-7; no clear D. Germline V gene lookup returns CDR1 SEHNR and CDR2 FQNEAQ (reference sequence). This CDR3 comprises 13 residues. V lost 0 bases and J lost 7, with 10 bases in between. The CDR3 sequence: CASSLALFREQYF. CDR3 in DNA: TGTGCCAGCAGCTTAGCCCTATTCCGGGAGCAGTACTTC.

The V gene is TRBV19, the J gene TRBJ1-5, with unresolved D. This CDR3 comprises 14 residues. V was shortened by 4 bases and J by 7 bases, with 14 bases between the two germline ends. CDR1 is LNHDA and CDR2 is SQIVND in the germline V gene (reference sequence). The CDR3 DNA is TGTGCCAGTAGTACCCTTACCCTCGGGCAGCCCCAGCATTTT. This sequence encodes CASSTLTLGQPQHF.

In its sample, this clonotype was seen a few times. The rearrangement joins TRBV15 to TRBJ1-2, with D hard to call. Germline V gene sequence: CDR1 LNHNV, CDR2 YYDKDF (reference sequence). The CDR3 runs to 17 residues. Trimming pared 5 bases from V and 0 bases from J, leaving 19 bases between. CDR3 DNA: TGTGCCACCAGCCTCCCCGGTGGCTGGGGAGCTAACTATGGCTACACCTTC. It translates to CATSLPGGWGANYGYTF.

The chain combines TRBV20-1 with TRBJ1-2; no definite D call. This CDR3 is built from 13 residues. Looked up from germline, CDR1 is DFQATT and CDR2 is SNEGSKA (reference sequence). The ends were cut back, 0 bases at V and 4 bases at J, with 9 bases in the middle. The CDR3 nucleotides are TGCAGTGCTAGAGATCCCATAGGCTATGGCTACACCTTC. Amino acid sequence: CSARDPIGYGYTF.

J is TRBJ1-4 and V is TRBV5-4, with D possibly matching TRBD1 (5 bases). Germline loops: CDR1 SGHNT, CDR2 YYREEE (reference sequence). This CDR3 contains 13 residues. Trimming removed 2 bases at V and 6 bases at J, with 8 bases between. The DNA for the CDR3 is TGTGCCAGCAGCTTAGTGACAGATGAAAAACTGTTTTTT. This encodes CASSLVTDEKLFF.

J is TRBJ2-3 and V is TRBV27; D not certain. Between the trimmed V and J ends, which lost 7 bases and 1 base, there was a span of 9 bases. The CDR3 has 13 residues. CDR1 and CDR2 (germline): MNHEY, SMNVEV (reference sequence). The CDR3: CASKARGTDTQYF. The CDR3 region has the DNA TGTGCCAGCAAAGCCCGGGGCACAGATACGCAGTATTTT.

Only a few counts were recorded for this clonotype. The chain joins TRBV27 to TRBJ2-7, with D maybe TRBD1 (5 bases). The germline V gene has CDR1 MNHEY and CDR2 SMNVEV (reference sequence). The V end lost 4 bases, the J end lost 1 base, and 11 bases lay between the germline ends. There are 14 residues in the CDR3. CDR3 coding DNA: TGTGCCAGCAGTTCGCAGGGTAGGTCCTACGAGCAGTACTTC. It encodes CASSSQGRSYEQYF.

This chain uses TRBV12-3 or TRBV12-4 with TRBJ2-7; D not resolved. The CDR3 sequence is 15 residues long. V was cut by 1 base and J by 0 bases, with 10 bases left in between. This CDR3 reads CASSLEGFSSYEQYF. CDR3 DNA sequence: TGTGCCAGCAGTTTAGAGGGCTTTAGCTCCTACGAGCAGTACTTC.

The V and J genes are TRBV20-1 and TRBJ1-2; possible D gene TRBD1, 5 bases. Germline V gene sequence: CDR1 DFQATT, CDR2 SNEGSKA (reference sequence). V was pared by 3 bases and J by 8 bases, with 19 bases between. The CDR3 contains 14 residues. The CDR3 DNA reads as TGCAGTGCTAGGGTTCCCGACAGAAGTCGCGGCTACACCTTC. This gives the protein CSARVPDRSRGYTF.

This clonotype was detected many times. The rearrangement links TRBV11-2 to TRBJ2-1; 7 bases are shared with TRBD2. Germline lookup yields CDR1 SGHAT and CDR2 FQNNGV. V lost 4 bases, J lost 13 bases, and 10 bases stayed unmatched. The CDR3 is 13 residues long. In DNA, the CDR3 is TGTGCCAGCAGCTCGACACCTCCGGGACTACAGTTCTTC. Translated, it gives CASSSTPPGLQFF.

Many counts were recorded for this clonotype. The chain couples TRBV28 to TRBJ1-6; D gene ambiguous. Germline V gene data show CDR1 as MDHEN and CDR2 as SYDVKM. The V end lost 8 bases, the J end lost 8 bases, and 13 bases lay between the germline ends. The CDR3 is made up of 13 amino acids. As DNA, the CDR3 is TGTGCCAGCGGGAGACAACTCCATTCACCCCTCCACTTT. Protein sequence: CASGRQLHSPLHF. Combining the CDR3 with reference TRBV28 and TRBJ1-6 gives the whole variable domain DVKVTQSSRYLVKRTGEKVFLECVQDMDHENMFWYRQDPGLGLRLIYFSYDVKMKEKGDIPEGYSVSREKKERFSLILESASTNQTSMYLCASGRQLHSPLHFGNGTRLTVT.

This clonotype was seen many times. This chain connects TRBV7-9 to TRBJ2-5, with TRBD1 matching 8 bases. The CDR3 loop spans 15 amino acids. Germline V gene lookup returns CDR1 SEHNR and CDR2 FQNEAQ (reference sequence). The V gene end was trimmed by 3 bases and the J gene end by 5 bases; junction bases not matched to a gene: 8. The DNA of the CDR3 is TGTGCCAGCAGCTTCCAGGGGGCTCAGGGGGAGACCCAGTACTTC. Amino acid sequence: CASSFQGAQGETQYF.

At least ten counts were recorded for this clonotype. This chain connects TRBV7-9 to TRBJ2-7, with TRBD1 as a possible D gene (6 bases). Germline V gives CDR1 SEHNR, CDR2 FQNEAQ (reference sequence). Trimming left V 2 bases short and J 4 bases short, with 12 bases between. This CDR3 spans 14 amino acids. This CDR3 is CASSLNGQTYEQYF. The CDR3 DNA follows: TGTGCCAGCAGCTTAAACGGACAGACGTACGAGCAGTACTTC.

This clonotype came up a few times. This chain joins TRBV15 and TRBJ2-7; 9 bases match TRBD2. The ends lost 0 bases at V and 0 bases at J; junction bases unmatched: 9. Germline values: CDR1 LNHNV, CDR2 YYDKDF (reference sequence). The CDR3 loop spans 18 amino acids. The CDR3 here is CATSRDWLTSGFSYEQYF. DNA for the CDR3: TGTGCCACCAGCAGAGATTGGCTAACTAGCGGGTTCTCCTACGAGCAGTACTTC. The full variable domain, in which reference TRBV15 and TRBJ2-7 provide the parts outside the CDR3, is DAMVIQNPRYQVTQFGKPVTLSCSQTLNHNVMYWYQQKSSQAPKLLFHYYDKDFNNEADTPDNFQSRRPNTSFCFLDIRSPGLGDTAMYLCATSRDWLTSGFSYEQYFGPGTRLTVT.

At least ten counts were recorded for this clonotype. This sequence joins TRBV6-1 and TRBJ1-3; 8 positions agree with TRBD1. Trimming cost V 7 bases and J 6 bases; bases outside gene matches: 8. This CDR3 region has 14 residues. Germline V lookup: CDR1 MNHNS, CDR2 SASEGT. CDR3 loop: CASTLSQGANTIYF. CDR3 in DNA: TGTGCCAGCACCCTATCGCAGGGGGCAAACACCATATATTTT.

The table lists this clonotype with a few counts. A read error may be the cause here, since a much bigger clone is one base away. The chain uses TRBV20-1 and TRBJ2-7; D tentatively reads TRBD1 or TRBD2 (5 bases each). Trimming shortened V by 6 bases and J by 2 bases, and 11 bases separated the two germline ends. Per the germline V gene, CDR1 is DFQATT and CDR2 is SNEGSKA (reference sequence). This CDR3 has 12 amino acids. The CDR3 is CSAWDGPYEQYF. CDR3 nucleotides: TGCAGTGCGTGGGACGGACCCTACGAGCAGTACTTC.

This clonotype was detected many times. The chain couples TRBV2 to TRBJ2-7; D gene uncertain. Looked up from germline, CDR1 is SNHLY and CDR2 is FYNNEI. With 5 bases removed from V and 2 bases from J, the gap between germline ends came to 10 bases. The CDR3 has 13 amino acids. CDR3 sequence (DNA): TGTGCCAGCAGTTCGACACCAGCCTACGAGCAGTACTTC. Residues: CASSSTPAYEQYF. The full variable domain, completed using reference TRBV2 and TRBJ2-7, is EPEVTQTPSHQVTQMGQEVILRCVPISNHLYFYWYRQILGQKVEFLVSFYNNEISEKSEIFDDQFSVERPDGSNFTLKIRSTKLEDSAMYFCASSSTPAYEQYFGPGTRLTVT.

This clonotype was picked up many times. DNA for the CDR3: TGCAGTGCTACGACTAGCGGGAAGAACGAGCAGTACTTC. Its protein is CSATTSGKNEQYF. The V gene is TRBV20-1, the J gene TRBJ2-7; 11 bases fit TRBD2. CDR3 length: 13 residues. Trimming removed 4 bases from V and 5 bases from J; junction bases left unmatched: 4. The germline CDR1 and CDR2 sequences are DFQATT and SNEGSKA (reference sequence).

This clonotype was picked up many times. This chain joins TRBV28 and TRBJ2-1; 9 bases fit TRBD1. Per germline, CDR1 MDHEN and CDR2 SYDVKM. The CDR3 runs to 14 residues. Trimming removed 6 bases from V and 8 bases from J; junction bases left unmatched: 8. CDR3 region: CASSPLGTGYEQFF. The CDR3 DNA follows: TGTGCCAGCAGCCCGCTGGGGACAGGGTATGAGCAGTTCTTC.

Concerning this clonotype: With a much larger clone just one base away, this may be a read error. The rearrangement links TRBV3-1 to TRBJ2-3; possible D gene TRBD2, 6 bases. The CDR3 covers 15 residues. Trimming cost V 7 bases and J 2 bases, with 16 bases left between them. Per germline, CDR1 LGHDT and CDR2 YNNKEL (reference sequence). CDR3 region: CASIELGLYTDTQYF. CDR3 DNA: TGTGCCAGCATTGAGCTAGGACTATACACAGATACGCAGTATTTT.